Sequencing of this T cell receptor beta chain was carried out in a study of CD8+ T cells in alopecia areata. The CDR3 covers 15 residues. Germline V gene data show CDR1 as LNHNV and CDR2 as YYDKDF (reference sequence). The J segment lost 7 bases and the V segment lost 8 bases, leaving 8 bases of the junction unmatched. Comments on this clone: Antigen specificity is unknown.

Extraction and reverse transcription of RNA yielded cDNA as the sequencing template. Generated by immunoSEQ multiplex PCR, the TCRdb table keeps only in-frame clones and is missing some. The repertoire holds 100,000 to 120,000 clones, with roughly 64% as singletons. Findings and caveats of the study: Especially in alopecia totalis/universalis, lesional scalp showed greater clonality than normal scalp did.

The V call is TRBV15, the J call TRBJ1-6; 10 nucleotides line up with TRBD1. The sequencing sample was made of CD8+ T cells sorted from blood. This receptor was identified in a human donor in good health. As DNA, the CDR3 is TGTGCCACCTCCCGCCAGGGACAGGGGAATTCACCCCTCCACTTT. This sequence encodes CATSRQGQGNSPLHF.